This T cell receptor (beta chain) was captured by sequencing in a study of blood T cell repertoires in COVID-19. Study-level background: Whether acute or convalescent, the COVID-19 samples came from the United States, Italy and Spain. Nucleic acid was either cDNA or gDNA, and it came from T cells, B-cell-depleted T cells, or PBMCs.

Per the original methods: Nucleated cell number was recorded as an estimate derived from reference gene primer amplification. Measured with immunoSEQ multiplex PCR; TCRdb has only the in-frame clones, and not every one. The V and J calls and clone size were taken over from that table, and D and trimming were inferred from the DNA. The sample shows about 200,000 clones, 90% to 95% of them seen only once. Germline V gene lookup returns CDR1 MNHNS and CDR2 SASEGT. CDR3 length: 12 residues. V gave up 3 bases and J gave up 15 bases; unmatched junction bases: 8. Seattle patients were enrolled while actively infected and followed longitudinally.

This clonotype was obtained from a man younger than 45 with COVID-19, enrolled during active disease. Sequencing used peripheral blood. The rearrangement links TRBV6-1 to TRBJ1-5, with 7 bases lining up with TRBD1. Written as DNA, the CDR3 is TGTGCCAGCAGTGAGGCGACAGGGCTAAGGCATTTT. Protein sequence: CASSEATGLRHF.